The rows below give T cell receptor beta chains drawn from one sample of a study of blood T cell repertoires in COVID-19. TCRdb keeps only in-frame clones here, not all; method: immunoSEQ multiplex PCR. This sample carries 170,000 or so clones, over 75% of them seen once, and the ten largest clones take 5.5% to 8.5%. Sequencing was done on a sample of PBMCs or T cells enriched from blood (not recorded which). The receptor source for this set is a woman aged 50 to 60 who had recovered from COVID-19. Both conserved end residues are part of each CDR3. A D gene is named only where the DNA matches it firmly. Size is stated for part of the rows, as once, few or many counts, or as a class when the clone is expanded.

v_gene	j_gene	abundance	d_gene	CDR3nt	CDR3aa
TRBV27	TRBJ2-7	NA	NA	TGTGCCAGCAGGGCAGGAGGTACCTACGAGCAGTACTTC	CASRAGGTYEQYF
TRBV4-2	TRBJ2-1	NA	TRBD2	TGTGCCAGCAGCCAAGCTCCTCCGGGGGGAACCTACAATGAGCAGTTCTTC	CASSQAPPGGTYNEQFF
TRBV3-1/TRBV3-2	TRBJ1-1	NA	TRBD1	TGTGCCAGCAGCCAACCCCGGACAGGGAACACTGAAGCTTTCTTT	CASSQPRTGNTEAFF
TRBV12-3/TRBV12-4	TRBJ1-6	NA	NA	TGTGCCAGCAGTTCTCGCGATGATTCACCCCTCCACTTT	CASSSRDDSPLHF
TRBV2	TRBJ2-2	NA	TRBD2	TGTGCCAGCGGAGGACTAGCGCTGAACACCGGGGAGCTGTTTTTT	CASGGLALNTGELFF
TRBV19	TRBJ2-1	many	TRBD2	TGTGCCAGTAGTCTATCCAGCGGGATAGGCAATGAGCAGTTCTTC	CASSLSSGIGNEQFF
TRBV28	TRBJ2-7	NA	NA	TGTGCCAGCAGTTCGCCCCGGGACATAAGCTCCTACGAGCAGTACTTC	CASSSPRDISSYEQYF
TRBV28	TRBJ2-1	once	TRBD1	TGTGCCAGCAGTTTAAGACAGGGGGATGGAGATGAGCAGTTCTTC	CASSLRQGDGDEQFF
TRBV6-5	TRBJ1-4	once	NA	TGTGCCAGCAGTTACGAGAGGGCGGCTGAAAAACTGTTTTTT	CASSYERAAEKLFF
TRBV14	TRBJ2-7	NA	NA	TGTGCCAGCAGCCACGGGGGATCCTACGAGCAGTACTTC	CASSHGGSYEQYF
TRBV19	TRBJ1-2	NA	NA	TGTGCCAGTACCGAGGCGGGCTCCTATGGCTACACCTTC	CASTEAGSYGYTF
TRBV4-3	TRBJ2-3	NA	TRBD2	TGCGCCAGCAGCCAACCGGCGGGAGACCGAGATACGCAGTATTTT	CASSQPAGDRDTQYF
TRBV28	TRBJ2-7	NA	TRBD1	TGTGCCTCCTCGGACAGGCTTGACGAGCAGTACTTC	CASSDRLDEQYF
TRBV27	TRBJ2-7	NA	TRBD1	TGTGCCAGCAGGGACGCCGGGACAGGGGGTCGTCAGTACTTC	CASRDAGTGGRQYF
TRBV19	TRBJ1-1	NA	NA	TGTGCCAGTAGTATCGAGGGTTCGGGCACTGAAGCTTTCTTT	CASSIEGSGTEAFF
TRBV24-1	TRBJ2-1	NA	TRBD2	TGTGCCACCAGTGATCCAGCGGGACTTATGGATGAGCAGTTCTTC	CATSDPAGLMDEQFF
TRBV7-2	TRBJ2-1	NA	TRBD1	TGTGCCAGCAGCCTACGGGGACAGGGGAGGTGGGAGCAGTTCTTC	CASSLRGQGRWEQFF
TRBV2	TRBJ1-1	NA	NA	TGTGCCAGCAGTGATGGCAGGGGCAGGGGCACTGAAGCTTTCTTT	CASSDGRGRGTEAFF
TRBV28	TRBJ1-3	NA	TRBD1	TGTGCCAGCACTCACAGGGGTGATGGAAACACCATATATTTT	CASTHRGDGNTIYF
TRBV2	TRBJ2-2	NA	NA	TGTGCCAGCAGACAAGACGGACAGAACACCGGGGAGCTGTTTTTT	CASRQDGQNTGELFF
TRBV27	TRBJ1-3	NA	NA	TGTGCCAGCAGATCGGGACACGAGAGCTCTGGAAACACCATATATTTT	CASRSGHESSGNTIYF
TRBV4-3	TRBJ1-6	NA	TRBD1	TGCGCCAGCAGCCTAGCGGTACAGGGGGCCTCACCCCTCCACTTT	CASSLAVQGASPLHF
TRBV28	TRBJ1-2	NA	NA	TGTGCCACCCTCCCGCCCCGGACACATTATGGCTACACCTTC	CATLPPRTHYGYTF
TRBV7-9	TRBJ1-2	NA	TRBD1	TGTGCCAGCAGCTTTTTCGACAGGGACTATGGCTACACCTTC	CASSFFDRDYGYTF
TRBV6-5	TRBJ2-3	NA	NA	TGTGCCAGCAGGGACAGAGATACGCAGTATTTT	CASRDRDTQYF
TRBV28	TRBJ2-7	NA	NA	TGTGCCAGCAGGGGGGGCTACGAGCAGTACTTC	CASRGGYEQYF
TRBV7-2	TRBJ2-1	NA	TRBD2	TGTGCCAGCAGCTTAGCACTAGCGGGAGTTTGGGAGCAGTTCTTC	CASSLALAGVWEQFF
TRBV4-1	TRBJ2-4	NA	TRBD2	TGCGCCAGCAGCCAAGATTTTGCGACTAGCGATAAAAACATTCAGTACTTC	CASSQDFATSDKNIQYF
TRBV19	TRBJ1-1	NA	NA	TGTGCCAGTAGTATAGATCCGACAGGCCTGGGTCGGAAAGCTTTCTTT	CASSIDPTGLGRKAFF